This TCR beta chain came from a study of shared clonotypes between healthy human individuals. From germline, CDR1 is MRHNA and CDR2 SNTAGT. The V and J ends lost 0 bases and 1 base, in that order; junction bases with no gene match: 1. CDR3 size: 15 residues. Study conclusions and caveats: The study generally estimated greater richness for naive than memory subsets. Sampling included only blood; tissue repertoires likely differ.

Using immunoSEQ multiplex PCR, the repertoire was profiled, and TCRdb retains in-frame clones only, with some absent. Counted here are 2 million to 2.5 million clones, nearly 97% occurring once; the ten biggest clones make up around 0.13%. Remarks on this clone: What it binds is unknown.

This TCR came from a man between 18 and 35 years old in good health. The gene calls are TRBV6-4 and TRBJ2-3, with 7 bases identical to TRBD2. The sequenced sample was naive CD4+ T cells sorted from blood. Specified subset: CD45RA+ positively selected. The CDR3 region has the DNA TGTGCCAGCAGTGACTCACTAGCGCGCACAGATACGCAGTATTTT. Protein: CASSDSLARTDTQYF.